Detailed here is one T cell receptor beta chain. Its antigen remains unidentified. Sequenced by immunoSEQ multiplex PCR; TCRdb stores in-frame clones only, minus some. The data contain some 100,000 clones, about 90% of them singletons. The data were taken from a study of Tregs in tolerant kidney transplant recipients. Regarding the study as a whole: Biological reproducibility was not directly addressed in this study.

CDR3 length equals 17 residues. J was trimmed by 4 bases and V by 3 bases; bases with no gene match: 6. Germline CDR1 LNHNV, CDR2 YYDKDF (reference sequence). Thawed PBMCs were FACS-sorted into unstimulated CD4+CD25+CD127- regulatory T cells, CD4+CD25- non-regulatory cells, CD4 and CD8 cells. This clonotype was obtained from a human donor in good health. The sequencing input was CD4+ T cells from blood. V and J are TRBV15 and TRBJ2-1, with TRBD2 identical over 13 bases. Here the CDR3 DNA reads TGTGCCACCAGCAGGGGTGGGACTAGCGGGGTATACAATGAGCAGTTCTTC. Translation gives CATSRGGTSGVYNEQFF.